This TCR beta chain is from a study of radiotherapy plus CTLA-4 blockade in lung cancer. Broader study findings: Radiotherapy was combined with ipilimumab, and tumor-derived TCR clones then expanded in blood. Interferon-beta, together with early blood T cell clone dynamics, reportedly best predicted response.

Focal radiation was given together with CTLA-4 blockade (ipilimumab) to patients with chemo-refractory metastatic non-small-cell lung cancer. The table came from immunoSEQ multiplex PCR; TCRdb's copy has only in-frame clones and leaves some out. In the table there are roughly 59,000 clones, approximately 67% of which are singletons. As to this clone: Its specificity is not known.

Sequenced here: peripheral blood, sampled from a patient treated with radiotherapy plus ipilimumab. This sequence originates from a human donor with non-small cell lung cancer whose response to radiotherapy plus ipilimumab could not be evaluated.

CDR3 loop: CASSEERGPPAYGYTF. CDR3 nucleotides: TGTGCCAGCAGTGAAGAGAGGGGGCCCCCTGCGTATGGCTACACCTTC. This chain joins TRBV2 and TRBJ1-2; TRBD1 matches 7 bases. After removal of 1 base from V and 5 bases from J, the junction contained 10 bases not matched to a gene. Per germline, CDR1 SNHLY and CDR2 FYNNEI. CDR3 length: 16 residues.